This is a list of T cell receptor beta chains from one sample in a study of blood T cell repertoires in COVID-19. Sequencing was performed with immunoSEQ multiplex PCR; in TCRdb, only in-frame clones are kept and a portion is missing. The repertoire includes 450,000 to 500,000 clones, approximately 85% of them detected once, and approximately 2.9% sits in the top ten. Sample: peripheral blood. The receptors stem from a human donor in a cohort sampled during active COVID-19. Each CDR3 is given with its conserved first and last residue. A D gene is named only where the DNA matches it firmly. Clone size appears in some rows only: once, few, many, or a class for an expanded clone.

D gene: NA; J gene: TRBJ1-1; clone size: NA; V gene: TRBV5-1; CDR3 protein: CASSFPGQPTEAFF; CDR3 DNA: TGCGCCAGCAGTTTCCCGGGACAACCCACTGAAGCTTTCTTT
D gene: NA; J gene: TRBJ2-3; clone size: NA; V gene: TRBV7-2; CDR3 protein: CASSVGASVLTDTQYF; CDR3 DNA: TGTGCCAGCAGCGTCGGGGCTAGCGTTCTCACAGATACGCAGTATTTT
D gene: TRBD1; J gene: TRBJ1-5; clone size: NA; V gene: TRBV28; CDR3 protein: CASSLADRGDQPQHF; CDR3 DNA: TGTGCCAGCAGTTTAGCCGACAGGGGCGATCAGCCCCAGCATTTT
D gene: NA; J gene: TRBJ2-1; clone size: NA; V gene: TRBV30; CDR3 protein: CAWSVLGMNEQFF; CDR3 DNA: TGTGCCTGGAGTGTACTCGGGATGAATGAGCAGTTCTTC
D gene: TRBD1; J gene: TRBJ1-4; clone size: NA; V gene: TRBV19; CDR3 protein: CASSVLTGGGKEKLFF; CDR3 DNA: TGTGCCAGTAGTGTGCTCACAGGGGGCGGCAAGGAAAAACTGTTTTTT
D gene: NA; J gene: TRBJ2-7; clone size: NA; V gene: TRBV28; CDR3 protein: CASSPLVYEQYF; CDR3 DNA: TGTGCCAGCAGTCCACTAGTCTACGAGCAGTACTTC
D gene: NA; J gene: TRBJ2-5; clone size: NA; V gene: TRBV2; CDR3 protein: CASSEAQAPETQYF; CDR3 DNA: TGTGCCAGCAGTGAAGCGCAGGCCCCTGAGACCCAGTACTTC
D gene: NA; J gene: TRBJ1-4; clone size: NA; V gene: TRBV24-1; CDR3 protein: CATSDARGGNEKLFF; CDR3 DNA: TGTGCCACCAGTGATGCGAGGGGGGGAAATGAAAAACTGTTTTTT
D gene: TRBD1; J gene: TRBJ1-5; clone size: NA; V gene: TRBV19; CDR3 protein: CASSPLDRGRIQPQHF; CDR3 DNA: TGTGCCAGTAGTCCGCTGGACAGGGGGAGGATTCAGCCCCAGCATTTT
D gene: TRBD1; J gene: TRBJ2-7; clone size: NA; V gene: TRBV7-8; CDR3 protein: CASSSDRGRVKNEQYF; CDR3 DNA: TGTGCCAGCAGCTCCGACAGGGGGCGGGTTAAAAACGAGCAGTACTTC
D gene: TRBD2; J gene: TRBJ2-5; clone size: NA; V gene: TRBV5-4; CDR3 protein: CASSSGGLAGGPEETQYF; CDR3 DNA: TGTGCCAGCAGCTCCGGCGGGCTAGCGGGAGGGCCAGAAGAGACCCAGTACTTC
D gene: NA; J gene: TRBJ1-1; clone size: NA; V gene: TRBV10-3; CDR3 protein: CAINARGPRGLNTEAFF; CDR3 DNA: TGTGCCATCAACGCCCGCGGCCCTAGGGGGTTGAACACTGAAGCTTTCTTT
D gene: TRBD2; J gene: TRBJ2-1; clone size: NA; V gene: TRBV9; CDR3 protein: CASSLAESSYNEQFF; CDR3 DNA: TGTGCCAGCTCTCTAGCGGAATCCTCCTACAATGAGCAGTTCTTC
D gene: NA; J gene: TRBJ2-5; clone size: NA; V gene: TRBV7-2; CDR3 protein: CASSLATGGISETQYF; CDR3 DNA: TGTGCCAGCAGCTTAGCAACCGGAGGAATATCGGAGACCCAGTACTTC
D gene: NA; J gene: TRBJ1-2; clone size: NA; V gene: TRBV28; CDR3 protein: CASSLGSFGEASIANYGYTF; CDR3 DNA: TGTGCCAGCAGTTTGGGGTCTTTCGGGGAAGCTAGTATTGCTAACTATGGCTACACCTTC
D gene: NA; J gene: TRBJ2-7; clone size: once; V gene: TRBV5-1; CDR3 protein: CASSFVSGTTYEQYF; CDR3 DNA: TGCGCCAGCAGCTTTGTATCCGGGACAACGTACGAGCAGTACTTC
D gene: TRBD1; J gene: TRBJ1-1; clone size: NA; V gene: TRBV7-8; CDR3 protein: CASSRTRTGGNTEAFF; CDR3 DNA: TGTGCCAGCAGCCGCACACGGACAGGGGGGAACACTGAAGCTTTCTTT
D gene: TRBD2; J gene: TRBJ2-1; clone size: NA; V gene: TRBV6-5; CDR3 protein: CASSYLAGGRNEQFF; CDR3 DNA: TGTGCCAGCAGTTATTTGGCGGGAGGGCGCAATGAGCAGTTCTTC
D gene: NA; J gene: TRBJ1-4; clone size: few; V gene: TRBV5-1; CDR3 protein: CASSLVSRNEKLFF; CDR3 DNA: TGCGCCAGCAGCTTGGTTTCGAGGAATGAAAAACTGTTTTTT
D gene: TRBD1; J gene: TRBJ1-4; clone size: NA; V gene: TRBV5-5; CDR3 protein: CASSLLTGNEKLFF; CDR3 DNA: TGTGCCAGCAGCTTGTTGACAGGGAATGAAAAACTGTTTTTT
D gene: TRBD2; J gene: TRBJ2-1; clone size: NA; V gene: TRBV5-1; CDR3 protein: CASSPSSGISYNEQFF; CDR3 DNA: TGCGCCAGCAGCCCCTCTAGCGGGATCTCCTACAATGAGCAGTTCTTC
D gene: NA; J gene: TRBJ1-2; clone size: once; V gene: TRBV3-1/TRBV3-2; CDR3 protein: CASSQAHGGGYGYTF; CDR3 DNA: TGTGCCAGCAGCCAAGCCCACGGGGGAGGCTATGGCTACACCTTC
D gene: TRBD1; J gene: TRBJ1-2; clone size: NA; V gene: TRBV18; CDR3 protein: CASSPATGGIYGYTF; CDR3 DNA: TGTGCCAGCTCACCAGCGACAGGGGGAATTTATGGCTACACCTTC
D gene: NA; J gene: TRBJ2-7; clone size: NA; V gene: TRBV30; CDR3 protein: CAWLPRVTYDYEQYF; CDR3 DNA: TGTGCCTGGTTACCCAGGGTAACGTACGACTACGAGCAGTACTTC
D gene: TRBD1; J gene: TRBJ1-1; clone size: NA; V gene: TRBV15; CDR3 protein: CATSGQGQLNTEAFF; CDR3 DNA: TGTGCCACCAGCGGACAGGGACAGCTGAACACTGAAGCTTTCTTT
D gene: TRBD1; J gene: TRBJ1-6; clone size: NA; V gene: TRBV5-5; CDR3 protein: CASSLGSGQGDGSPLHF; CDR3 DNA: TGTGCCAGCAGCTTGGGCTCCGGACAGGGAGACGGTTCACCCCTCCACTTT
D gene: TRBD2; J gene: TRBJ2-1; clone size: NA; V gene: TRBV6-4; CDR3 protein: CASSPSTSGASQFF; CDR3 DNA: TGTGCCAGCAGTCCCTCCACTAGCGGGGCCTCCCAGTTCTTC
D gene: TRBD1; J gene: TRBJ2-7; clone size: NA; V gene: TRBV3-1/TRBV3-2; CDR3 protein: CASSRPGTVNSYEQYF; CDR3 DNA: TGTGCCAGCAGCAGACCCGGGACAGTAAACTCCTACGAGCAGTACTTC
D gene: NA; J gene: TRBJ2-6; clone size: NA; V gene: TRBV2; CDR3 protein: CASRLIGAVNVLTF; CDR3 DNA: TGTGCCAGCAGGCTGATAGGGGCGGTCAACGTCCTGACTTTC
D gene: NA; J gene: TRBJ2-2; clone size: once; V gene: TRBV7-2; CDR3 protein: CASSLGANTGELFF; CDR3 DNA: TGTGCCAGCAGCTTAGGAGCGAACACCGGGGAGCTGTTTTTT
D gene: TRBD1; J gene: TRBJ1-6; clone size: NA; V gene: TRBV7-9; CDR3 protein: CASIPRTGYNSPLHF; CDR3 DNA: TGTGCCAGCATTCCTCGGACAGGCTATAATTCACCCCTCCACTTT
D gene: NA; J gene: TRBJ1-1; clone size: NA; V gene: TRBV5-5; CDR3 protein: CASSLGSGSYTEAFF; CDR3 DNA: TGTGCCAGCAGCTTGGGTTCAGGGTCCTACACTGAAGCTTTCTTT
D gene: TRBD2; J gene: TRBJ2-1; clone size: NA; V gene: TRBV5-4; CDR3 protein: CASSQAIAGAGNEQFF; CDR3 DNA: TGTGCCAGCAGCCAAGCCATAGCGGGAGCTGGCAATGAGCAGTTCTTC
D gene: NA; J gene: TRBJ1-1; clone size: NA; V gene: TRBV29-1; CDR3 protein: CSAQREGSWDTEAFF; CDR3 DNA: TGCAGCGCCCAGAGAGAGGGAAGCTGGGACACTGAAGCTTTCTTT
D gene: NA; J gene: TRBJ1-5; clone size: NA; V gene: TRBV6-1; CDR3 protein: CASSEVEQPQHF; CDR3 DNA: TGTGCCAGCAGTGAAGTTGAGCAGCCCCAGCATTTT
D gene: TRBD2; J gene: TRBJ2-2; clone size: NA; V gene: TRBV27; CDR3 protein: CASSLGTSGHGGELFF; CDR3 DNA: TGTGCCAGCAGTTTAGGGACTAGCGGCCATGGCGGGGAGCTGTTTTTT
D gene: TRBD2; J gene: TRBJ2-3; clone size: NA; V gene: TRBV10-3; CDR3 protein: CAISNPAGADTQYF; CDR3 DNA: TGTGCCATCTCCAATCCAGCGGGAGCGGATACGCAGTATTTT
D gene: TRBD1; J gene: TRBJ1-2; clone size: NA; V gene: TRBV7-2; CDR3 protein: CASSSGDRRRSGGYTF; CDR3 DNA: TGTGCCAGCAGTTCCGGGGACAGGCGACGGAGCGGAGGCTACACCTTC
D gene: NA; J gene: TRBJ2-5; clone size: NA; V gene: TRBV7-2; CDR3 protein: CASSTRELRETQYF; CDR3 DNA: TGTGCCAGCAGCACCCGGGAACTTAGGGAGACCCAGTACTTC